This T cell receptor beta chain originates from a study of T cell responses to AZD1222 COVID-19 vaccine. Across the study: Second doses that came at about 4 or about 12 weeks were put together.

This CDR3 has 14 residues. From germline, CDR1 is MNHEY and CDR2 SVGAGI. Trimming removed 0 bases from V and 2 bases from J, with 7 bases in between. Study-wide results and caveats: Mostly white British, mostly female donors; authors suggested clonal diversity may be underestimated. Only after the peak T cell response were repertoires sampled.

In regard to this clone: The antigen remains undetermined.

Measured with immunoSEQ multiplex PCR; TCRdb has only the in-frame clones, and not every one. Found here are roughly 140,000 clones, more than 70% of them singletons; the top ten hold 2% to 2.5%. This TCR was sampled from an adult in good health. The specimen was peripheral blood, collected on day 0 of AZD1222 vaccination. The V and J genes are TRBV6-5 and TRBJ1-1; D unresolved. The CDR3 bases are TGTGCCAGCAGTTACTCTGGGTCTAACACTGAAGCTTTCTTT. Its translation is CASSYSGSNTEAFF.